Each of the 28 T cell receptor beta chains below was sequenced from the same sample in a study of Ad26.COV2.S vaccination and SARS-CoV-2 variants. Stated treatment: roughly 19 received Ad26.COV2.S at low or high dose, single or two shots; about five received placebo; per-sample allocation not given. Samples analyzed were those drawn on day 63 after the first vaccine or placebo injection. Data came from immunoSEQ multiplex PCR; TCRdb stores just in-frame clones and leaves some out. The data hold around 400,000 clones, with about four fifths observed a single time. The sequenced sample was peripheral blood, obtained in a trial of Ad26.COV2.S vaccine versus placebo. These receptors were taken from a person aged 18-60 years who received the Ad26.COV2.S COVID-19 vaccine or a placebo.

V is TRBV19 and J is TRBJ1-6, with D uncertain. Trimming removed 5 bases at V and 8 bases at J, with 13 bases between. CDR1 and CDR2 (germline): LNHDA, SQIVND (reference sequence). The CDR3 runs 14 residues. CDR3 sequence: CASSSVPIYSPLHF. CDR3 DNA: TGTGCCAGTAGTTCCGTCCCAATCTATTCACCCCTCCACTTT.

This clone appeared a few times. V is TRBV2 and J is TRBJ1-1; 7 bases are shared with TRBD1. Germline CDR1 SNHLY, CDR2 FYNNEI. The CDR3 is made up of 16 amino acids. V was clipped by 7 bases and J by 1 base; unmatched bases: 12. The CDR3 DNA is TGTGCCAGCAATACTAACAGGGGCGGCTCGAACACTGAAGCTTTCTTT. Its translation: CASNTNRGGSNTEAFF.

The chain joins TRBV4-2 to TRBJ2-6; tentatively, D is TRBD2 (5 bases). The germline V gene has CDR1 LGHNA and CDR2 YNFKEQ. This CDR3 contains 17 residues. V was cut by 4 bases and J by 5 bases, with 18 bases left in between. DNA for the CDR3: TGTGCCAGCAGCCCCCAGTATCGGGGAGCGCGGGCCAACGTCCTGACTTTC. Translation: CASSPQYRGARANVLTF.

V usage is TRBV2 and J usage is TRBJ2-7, with TRBD1 identical over 8 bases. CDR3 length: 14 amino acids. Trimming took 5 bases from V and 2 from J; bases not matched to a gene: 5. The germline gives CDR1 SNHLY, CDR2 FYNNEI. The CDR3, as DNA: TGTGCCAGCAGTCCCACGACAGGGGCCTACGAGCAGTACTTC. Protein sequence: CASSPTTGAYEQYF.

The chain carries TRBV23-1 and TRBJ2-2; 8 bases match TRBD2. TRBV23-1 is an ORF for which the function is uncertain. This CDR3 has 16 residues. After removal of 3 bases from V and 5 bases from J, the junction contained 8 bases not matched to a gene. The CDR3 DNA reads TGCGCCAGCAGTCATTCAGGTGGCGGGAGGACCGGGGAGCTGTTTTTT. It encodes CASSHSGGGRTGELFF.

The rearrangement links TRBV27 to TRBJ1-2; D gene uncertain. The CDR3 length is 13 residues. The V gene's germline CDR1 is MNHEY and CDR2 SMNVEV (reference sequence). Trimming shortened V by 3 bases and J by 4 bases, and 9 bases separated the two germline ends. CDR3 nucleotide sequence: TGTGCCAGCAGTTTTAGAAGCCCCTATGGCTACACCTTC. It yields the protein CASSFRSPYGYTF.

CDR3 region: CASTTLGQTSTDTQYF. CDR3 sequence (DNA): TGTGCCAGCACGACTCTTGGACAGACTAGCACAGATACGCAGTATTTT. This chain uses TRBV27 with TRBJ2-3; D might be TRBD1 (6 bases). Germline CDR1 is MNHEY and CDR2 is SMNVEV (reference sequence). V lost 7 bases and J lost 0, with 17 bases in between. The CDR3 spans 16 residues.

The chain is built from TRBV7-3 and TRBJ2-5, with 8 bases fitting TRBD2. In germline, CDR1 is SGHTA, CDR2 FQGTGA. Germline trimming cut 5 bases from V and 6 bases from J; bases unmatched to any gene: 11. This CDR3 spans 15 amino acids. The CDR3 coding sequence is TGTGCCAGCAGCGAGCTGGCGGGGGGAATAAAGACCCAGTACTTC. Amino acids: CASSELAGGIKTQYF. The variable domain in full, completed from reference TRBV7-3 and TRBJ2-5, reads GAGVSQTPSNKVTEKGKYVELRCDPISGHTALYWYRQSLGQGPEFLIYFQGTGAADDSGLPNDRFFAVRPEGSVSTLKIQRTERGDSAVYLCASSELAGGIKTQYFGPGTRLLVL.

The chain uses TRBV3-1 (or the pseudogene TRBV3-2) and TRBJ2-7; possible D gene TRBD1, 5 bases. There are 13 residues in the CDR3. Germline CDR1 is LGHDT and CDR2 is YNNKEL (reference sequence). Trimming took off 3 bases at V and 2 bases at J, with 8 bases between the two ends. CDR3 nucleotide sequence: TGTGCCAGCAGCCAGATGACAGCCTACGAGCAGTACTTC. This encodes CASSQMTAYEQYF.

This clone was seen a single time. Other DNA variants within this sample encode the same CDR3. The chain couples TRBV5-1 to TRBJ2-1; D gene uncertain. The CDR3 has 14 amino acids. V was trimmed by 4 bases and J by 2 bases, leaving 10 bases between them. CDR1 is SGHRS, CDR2 YFSETQ, per germline. The CDR3 here is CASSPVPTYNEQFF. In DNA, the CDR3 is TGCGCCAGCAGCCCCGTCCCGACCTACAATGAGCAGTTCTTC.

CDR3 amino acids: CASSPRLAPGRDTQYF. CDR3 bases: TGTGCCAGTAGTCCCCGTCTAGCGCCCGGCCGAGATACGCAGTATTTT. The V call is TRBV19, the J call TRBJ2-3, with a tentative D call TRBD2 (6 bases). There are 16 residues in the CDR3. Germline V CDR1 and CDR2: LNHDA, SQIVND (reference sequence). Trimming took 5 bases from V and 5 from J, leaving 20 bases between them.

V is TRBV12-3 or TRBV12-4 and J is TRBJ1-2; a possible D gene is TRBD1 (6 bases). V dropped 6 bases and J dropped 4 bases, with 12 bases sitting between them. The CDR3 runs to 13 residues. The CDR3 loop is CASSLDSAYGYTF. The DNA for the CDR3 is TGTGCCAGCAGCTTGGACAGCGCCTATGGCTACACCTTC.

The chain employs TRBV7-8 and TRBJ1-1; no clear D. Germline lookup yields CDR1 SGHVS and CDR2 FQNEAQ. The V gene lost 3 bases and the J gene lost 5 bases, with 10 bases spanning the gap. The CDR3 is 13 residues long. The CDR3 is CASSFARGTEAFF. As DNA, the CDR3 is TGTGCCAGCAGCTTCGCCAGAGGGACTGAAGCTTTCTTT. The complete variable domain, with remaining parts taken from reference TRBV7-8 and TRBJ1-1, reads GAGVSQSPRYKVAKRGQDVALRCDPISGHVSLFWYQQALGQGPEFLTYFQNEAQLDKSGLPSDRFFAERPEGSVSTLKIQRTQQEDSAVYLCASSFARGTEAFFGQGTRLTVV.

As to this clone: Other DNA sequences within the sample encode an identical CDR3. V usage is TRBV7-2 and J usage is TRBJ2-5; perhaps TRBD2 as D (6 bases). This CDR3 region has 15 residues. The germline CDR1 and CDR2 sequences are SGHTA and FQGNSA. Trimming removed 5 bases at V and 0 bases at J, with 13 bases between. The CDR3 DNA reads TGTGCCAGCAGCCCGAGTCGGGGGAACCAAGAGACCCAGTACTTC. As protein: CASSPSRGNQETQYF.

V and J are TRBV6-4 and TRBJ2-2; D not certain. The germline CDR1 and CDR2 sequences are MRHNA and SNTAGT. The CDR3 extends over 12 amino acids. The V end was cut by 8 bases, the J end by 6 bases, with 10 bases between. The CDR3 bases are TGTGCCAGCCGAATGAGCGCCGGGGAGCTGTTTTTT. It translates to CASRMSAGELFF.

This chain uses TRBV4-2 with TRBJ1-5; D unresolved. The CDR3 extends over 16 amino acids. The ends were cut back, 1 base at V and 2 bases at J, with 12 bases in the middle. Germline-derived CDR1 and CDR2 are LGHNA and YNFKEQ. The CDR3 loop is CASSQATGKGNQPQHF. CDR3 coding DNA: TGTGCCAGCAGCCAAGCTACCGGGAAGGGCAATCAGCCCCAGCATTTT.

The genes are TRBV18 and TRBJ2-7; TRBD1 or TRBD2 may be the D gene (5 bases each). This CDR3 is built from 14 residues. The V end lost 3 bases, the J end lost 3 bases, and 12 bases lay between the germline ends. Looked up from germline, CDR1 is KGHSH and CDR2 is LQKENI. CDR3 loop: CASSPGDGYYEQYF. The CDR3 nucleotides are TGTGCCAGCTCACCCGGGGACGGTTACTACGAGCAGTACTTC.

The chain couples TRBV3-1 (or the pseudogene TRBV3-2) to TRBJ1-3, with D hard to call. CDR1 and CDR2 (germline): LGHDT, YNNKEL (reference sequence). The V gene lost 1 base and the J gene lost 0 bases, with 10 bases spanning the gap. The CDR3 extends over 16 amino acids. In nucleotides, the CDR3 is TGTGCCAGCAGCCAAGTAGCGAGGCTCTCTGGAAACACCATATATTTT. Protein sequence: CASSQVARLSGNTIYF.

V and J are TRBV29-1 and TRBJ1-1; a possible D gene is TRBD1 (5 bases). From germline, CDR1 is SQVTM and CDR2 ANQGSEA. This CDR3 has 12 residues. Written as DNA, the CDR3 is TGCGGGGGGAAGAGTGGGCGCACTGAAGCTTTCTTT. Its protein product is CGGKSGRTEAFF.

The chain combines TRBV6-6 with TRBJ1-6; 8 bases map to TRBD1. The CDR3 runs 16 residues. CDR1 and CDR2 (germline): MNHNY, SVGAGI (reference sequence). The trim removed 5 bases at V and 7 bases at J, leaving 10 bases unmatched. CDR3 in amino acids: CASSPGTGSGNSPLHF. CDR3 sequence (DNA): TGTGCCAGCAGTCCCGGGACAGGTTCGGGGAATTCACCCCTCCACTTT.

Only one count was recorded for this clone. The chain couples TRBV28 to TRBJ2-7, with D maybe TRBD1 (6 bases). CDR1 and CDR2 (germline): MDHEN, SYDVKM. V lost 7 bases and J 8 bases, leaving 9 bases between the germline ends. The CDR3 is 10 amino acids. The CDR3 DNA is TGTGCCAGCAATCAGGGGAAGCAGTACTTC. Its translation is CASNQGKQYF. Looking up the rest from reference TRBV28 and TRBJ2-7 gives the full variable domain: DVKVTQSSRYLVKRTGEKVFLECVQDMDHENMFWYRQDPGLGLRLIYFSYDVKMKEKGDIPEGYSVSREKKERFSLILESASTNQTSMYLCASNQGKQYFGPGTRLTVT.

The V and J genes are TRBV5-6 and TRBJ1-2; D remains ambiguous. The length of the CDR3 is 12 residues. Trimming cost V 3 bases and J 5 bases, with 8 bases left between them. Germline V gives CDR1 SGHDT, CDR2 YYEEEE. CDR3 sequence (DNA): TGTGCCAGCAGCTCAGCAGTGTATGGCTACACCTTC. As protein: CASSSAVYGYTF.

The chain recombines TRBV19 with TRBJ1-5, with 9 nucleotides matching TRBD1. V shed 5 bases, J shed 2 bases, and the junction held 10 bases outside the gene matches. Germline lookup yields CDR1 LNHDA and CDR2 SQIVND (reference sequence). The CDR3 is 17 residues long. CDR3 protein: CASSVRGQGLGNQPQHF. For the CDR3, the DNA is TGTGCCAGTAGTGTTAGGGGACAGGGTCTAGGCAATCAGCCCCAGCATTTT.

The V gene is TRBV10-3, the J gene TRBJ2-1; TRBD2 agrees at 15 bases. Looked up from germline, CDR1 is ENHRY and CDR2 is SYGVKD. This CDR3 contains 18 residues. Trimming at V came to 7 bases and at J to 4 bases, leaving 11 bases not matched to a gene. The CDR3 sequence: CAIMMGLAGGVGYNEQFF. CDR3 coding DNA: TGTGCCATCATGATGGGACTAGCGGGAGGAGTAGGGTACAATGAGCAGTTCTTC.

The chain is built from TRBV19 and TRBJ2-7; no definite D call. The germline gives CDR1 LNHDA, CDR2 SQIVND (reference sequence). The CDR3 is 11 residues long. V was clipped by 4 bases and J by 3 bases, with 4 bases between them. The CDR3 nucleotides are TGTGCCAGTAGTACAGGCTACGAGCAGTACTTC. Protein sequence: CASSTGYEQYF.

This clone has a single count. The chain has TRBV9 and TRBJ2-7; the D gene is possibly TRBD2 (6 bases). CDR3 length: 14 residues. The germline V and J ends were trimmed by 3 bases and 4 bases, with 14 bases remaining between them. Germline assignment: CDR1 SGDLS and CDR2 YYNGEE. CDR3 in DNA: TGTGCCAGCAGCGGCGGAGGGTTTGGTTACGAGCAGTACTTC. It specifies CASSGGGFGYEQYF.

In this sample, this clone turned up a few times. The chain has TRBV9 and TRBJ1-4; a possible D gene is TRBD1 (6 bases). Germline CDR1 is SGDLS and CDR2 is YYNGEE. CDR3 length: 16 residues. Between the trimmed V and J ends, which lost 3 bases and 4 bases, there was a span of 16 bases. CDR3 sequence: CASSARQDTYNEKLFF. The CDR3 coding sequence is TGTGCCAGCAGCGCCCGACAGGATACCTATAATGAAAAACTGTTTTTT.

The CDR3 here is CASSSLAGPYEQYF. The CDR3 DNA is TGTGCCAGCAGCTCTTTAGCGGGGCCCTACGAGCAGTACTTC. The chain uses TRBV7-2 and TRBJ2-7; 8 nucleotides align to TRBD2. The CDR3 contains 14 residues. Trimming took 4 bases from V and 2 from J; bases not matched to a gene: 4. The V gene's germline CDR1 is SGHTA and CDR2 FQGNSA.